The 8 T cell receptor beta chains presented below share a single source sample, sequenced in a study of T cell repertoires in cytomegalovirus infection. TCRdb called the reads again in MiXCR, with one record for every CDR3 protein. The data show approximately 730,000 distinct CDR3 sequences, under 35% seen once. These TCRs are of unknown antigen specificity. The sample in question was cultured CD8+ T cells from PBMCs, obtained from culture after CMV antigen stimulation. Receptors were obtained from a human donor in good health (CMV status not recorded). Some clones in this sample may be carry-over from other donors' samples.

The V and J genes are TRBV5-5 and TRBJ2-5, with D possibly matching TRBD2 (5 bases). Germline V CDR1 and CDR2: SGHKS, YYEKEE (reference sequence). The ends were cut back, 5 bases at V and 5 bases at J, with 19 bases in the middle. The CDR3 has 15 residues. The CDR3 coding sequence is TGTGCCAGCAGGGCCGGGATCAACGGCCGGGAGACCCAGTACTTC. Its translation: CASRAGINGRETQYF.

This clonotype has at least ten counts. The genes are TRBV6-1 and TRBJ1-5; TRBD1 matches 11 bases. The V and J ends lost 3 bases and 6 bases, in that order; junction bases with no gene match: 7. CDR3 size: 16 residues. Germline V gives CDR1 MNHNS, CDR2 SASEGT. The CDR3 nucleotides read TGTGCCAGCAGTGATTTTGGACAGGGGGCAAGTCAGCCCCAGCATTTT. Protein: CASSDFGQGASQPQHF.

This clonotype was observed many times. This sequence joins TRBV7-2 and TRBJ1-4; 9 bases are a match to TRBD1. The length of the CDR3 is 15 residues. J was trimmed by 5 bases and V by 4 bases; bases with no gene match: 5. Germline loops: CDR1 SGHTA, CDR2 FQGNSA. The DNA of the CDR3 is TGTGCCAGCAGCTATCCCGGGACAGGGAATGAAAAACTGTTTTTT. It encodes CASSYPGTGNEKLFF.

This clonotype was seen a few times. This sequence joins TRBV27 and TRBJ2-2, with unresolved D. V was trimmed by 6 bases and J by 2 bases, leaving 10 bases between them. CDR3 length: 14 amino acids. CDR1 MNHEY and CDR2 SMNVEV come from the germline V gene (reference sequence). The CDR3 nucleotides read TGTGCCAGCAGGGTCGACGTAAACACCGGGGAGCTGTTTTTT. It translates to CASRVDVNTGELFF.

This chain joins TRBV5-1 and TRBJ2-7, with 11 positions matching TRBD2. The trim removed 4 bases at V and 2 bases at J, leaving 8 bases unmatched. The CDR3 has 16 amino acids. Germline V CDR1 and CDR2: SGHRS, YFSETQ. The CDR3 spells CASSVPTSGGTYEQYF. The DNA for the CDR3 is TGCGCCAGCAGCGTCCCTACTAGCGGGGGTACCTACGAGCAGTACTTC.

V gene TRBV10-3 combines with J gene TRBJ2-2; no definite D call. With 6 bases removed from V and 2 bases from J, the gap between germline ends came to 7 bases. The CDR3 spans 13 residues. Germline CDR1 ENHRY, CDR2 SYGVKD. The CDR3 DNA follows: TGTGCCATCAGGACATCAAACACCGGGGAGCTGTTTTTT. Translated: CAIRTSNTGELFF.

The CDR3 spells CASSYSFQETQYF. Written as DNA, the CDR3 is TGTGCCAGCAGTTACTCGTTCCAAGAGACCCAGTACTTC. V usage is TRBV6-5 and J usage is TRBJ2-5; D gene ambiguous. V was shortened by 0 bases and J by 1 base, with 3 bases between the two germline ends. The CDR3 extends over 13 amino acids. Germline V gene data show CDR1 as MNHEY and CDR2 as SVGAGI.

This clonotype was observed a handful of times. The chain recombines TRBV5-4 with TRBJ1-1; weak D call: TRBD1 (6 bases). The CDR3 extends over 15 amino acids. Germline-derived CDR1 and CDR2 are SGHNT and YYREEE (reference sequence). V was clipped by 0 bases and J by 1 base, with 10 bases between them. The CDR3 DNA reads TGTGCCAGCAGCTTGGGTGGACAGCGGAACACTGAAGCTTTCTTT. This sequence encodes CASSLGGQRNTEAFF.